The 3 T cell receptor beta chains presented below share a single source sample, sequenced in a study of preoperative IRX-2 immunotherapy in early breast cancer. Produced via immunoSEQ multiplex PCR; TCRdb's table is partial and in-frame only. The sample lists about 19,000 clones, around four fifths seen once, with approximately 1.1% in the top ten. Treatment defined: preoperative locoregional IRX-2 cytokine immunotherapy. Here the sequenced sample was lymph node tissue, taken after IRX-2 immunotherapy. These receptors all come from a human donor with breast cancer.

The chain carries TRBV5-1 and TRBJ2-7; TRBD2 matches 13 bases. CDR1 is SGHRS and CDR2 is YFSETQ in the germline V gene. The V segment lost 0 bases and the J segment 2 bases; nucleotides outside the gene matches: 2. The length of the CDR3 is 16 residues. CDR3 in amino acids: CASSLATSGRTYEQYF. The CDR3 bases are TGCGCCAGCAGCTTGGCGACTAGCGGGAGGACCTACGAGCAGTACTTC.

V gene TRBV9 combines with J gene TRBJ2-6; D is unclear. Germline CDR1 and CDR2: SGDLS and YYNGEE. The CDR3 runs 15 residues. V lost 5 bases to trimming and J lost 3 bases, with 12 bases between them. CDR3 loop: CASSMGPLGANVLTF. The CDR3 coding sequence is TGTGCCAGCAGTATGGGTCCTCTTGGGGCCAACGTCCTGACTTTC.

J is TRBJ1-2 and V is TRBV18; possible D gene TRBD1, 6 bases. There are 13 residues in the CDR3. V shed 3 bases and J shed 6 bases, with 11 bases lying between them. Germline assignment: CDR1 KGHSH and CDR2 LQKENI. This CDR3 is CASSPNSGDGYTF. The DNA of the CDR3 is TGTGCCAGCTCACCGAACTCAGGGGATGGCTACACCTTC.